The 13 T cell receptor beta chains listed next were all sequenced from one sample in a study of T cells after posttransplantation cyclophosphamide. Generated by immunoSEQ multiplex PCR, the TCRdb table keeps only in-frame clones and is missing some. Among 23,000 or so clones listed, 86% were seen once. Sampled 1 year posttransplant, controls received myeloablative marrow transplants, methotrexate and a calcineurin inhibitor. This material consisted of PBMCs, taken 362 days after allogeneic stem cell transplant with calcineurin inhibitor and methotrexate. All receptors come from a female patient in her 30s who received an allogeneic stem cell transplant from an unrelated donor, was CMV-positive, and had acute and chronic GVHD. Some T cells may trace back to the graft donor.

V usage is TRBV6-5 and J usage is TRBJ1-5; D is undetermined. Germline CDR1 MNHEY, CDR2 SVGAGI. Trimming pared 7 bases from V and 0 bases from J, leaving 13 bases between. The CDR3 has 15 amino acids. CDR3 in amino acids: CASKRWRNSNQPQHF. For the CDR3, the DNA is TGTGCCAGCAAGCGCTGGCGGAATAGCAATCAGCCCCAGCATTTT.

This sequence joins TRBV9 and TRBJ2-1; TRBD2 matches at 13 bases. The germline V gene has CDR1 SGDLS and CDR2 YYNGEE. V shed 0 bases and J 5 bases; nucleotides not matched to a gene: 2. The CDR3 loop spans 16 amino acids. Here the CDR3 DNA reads TGTGCCAGCAGCGTAGGGACTAGCGGGGGCAACAATGAGCAGTTCTTC. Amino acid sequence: CASSVGTSGGNNEQFF.

CDR3 sequence: CASSYTGEFNQPQHF. The CDR3 DNA is TGTGCCAGCAGCTACACAGGGGAATTCAATCAGCCCCAGCATTTT. The chain combines TRBV6-5 with TRBJ1-5; 7 bases match TRBD1. Per germline, CDR1 MNHEY and CDR2 SVGAGI. The CDR3 spans 15 residues. Germline trimming cut 6 bases from V and 3 bases from J; bases unmatched to any gene: 8.

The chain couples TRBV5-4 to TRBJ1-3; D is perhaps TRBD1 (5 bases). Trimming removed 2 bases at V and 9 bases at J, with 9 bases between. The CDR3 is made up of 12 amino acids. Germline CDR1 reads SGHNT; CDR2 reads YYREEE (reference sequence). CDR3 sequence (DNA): TGTGCCAGCAGCTTACGGGGGACCACCATATATTTT. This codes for CASSLRGTTIYF.

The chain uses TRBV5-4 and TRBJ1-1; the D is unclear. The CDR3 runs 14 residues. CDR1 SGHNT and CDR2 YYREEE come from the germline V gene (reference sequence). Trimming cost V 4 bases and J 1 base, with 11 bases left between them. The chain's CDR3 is CASSLGGGNTEAFF. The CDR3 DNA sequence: TGTGCCAGCAGCCTCGGAGGAGGGAACACTGAAGCTTTCTTT.

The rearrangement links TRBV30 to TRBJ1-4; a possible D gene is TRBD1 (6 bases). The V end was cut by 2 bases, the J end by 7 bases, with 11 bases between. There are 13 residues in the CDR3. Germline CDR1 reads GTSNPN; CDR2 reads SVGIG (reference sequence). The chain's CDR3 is CAWSISRGEKLFF. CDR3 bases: TGTGCCTGGAGTATCTCCAGGGGTGAAAAACTGTTTTTT. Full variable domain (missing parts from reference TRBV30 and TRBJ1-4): SQTIHQWPATLVQPVGSPLSLECTVEGTSNPNLYWYRQAAGRGLQLLFYSVGIGQISSEVPQNLSASRPQDRQFILSSKKLLLSDSGFYLCAWSISRGEKLFFGSGTQLSVL.

The CDR3 nucleotides are TGTGCCGCCGCCCGGGACAGGGTTGCCGCTACCTATGGCTACACCTTC. Protein product: CAAARDRVAATYGYTF. This rearrangement joins TRBV7-8 to TRBJ1-2; 9 bases map to TRBD1. The V segment lost 11 bases and the J segment 4 bases; nucleotides outside the gene matches: 17. The CDR3 sequence is 16 residues long. The germline gives CDR1 SGHVS, CDR2 FQNEAQ.

CDR3 in amino acids: CASSMGLGDTDTQYF. In nucleotides, the CDR3 is TGTGCCAGCAGCATGGGACTGGGAGACACAGATACGCAGTATTTT. J is TRBJ2-3 and V is TRBV7-8, with D possibly being TRBD2 (6 bases). Trimming stripped 5 bases from V and 2 bases from J, with 14 bases between. Germline loops: CDR1 SGHVS, CDR2 FQNEAQ. This CDR3 has 15 amino acids.

The CDR3 protein is CASSPGGGNTEAFF. The DNA of the CDR3 is TGTGCCAGCAGCCCAGGGGGTGGGAACACTGAAGCTTTCTTT. This chain joins TRBV9 and TRBJ1-1; 7 bases agree with TRBD1. This CDR3 spans 14 amino acids. The V gene's germline CDR1 is SGDLS and CDR2 YYNGEE. The V gene end was trimmed by 4 bases and the J gene end by 1 base; junction bases not matched to a gene: 4.

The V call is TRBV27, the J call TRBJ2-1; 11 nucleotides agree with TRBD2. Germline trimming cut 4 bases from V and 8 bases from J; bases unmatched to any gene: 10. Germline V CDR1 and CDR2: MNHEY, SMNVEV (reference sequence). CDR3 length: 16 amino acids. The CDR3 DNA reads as TGTGCCAGCAGTTCCAAGGGGGCTAGCGGGAGGTATGAGCAGTTCTTC. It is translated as CASSSKGASGRYEQFF.

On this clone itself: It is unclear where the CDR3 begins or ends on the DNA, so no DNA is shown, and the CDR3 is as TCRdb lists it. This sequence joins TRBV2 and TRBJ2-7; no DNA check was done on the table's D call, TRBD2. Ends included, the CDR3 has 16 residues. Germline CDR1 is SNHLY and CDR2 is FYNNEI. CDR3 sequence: CASRGASGRMVFWQYF.

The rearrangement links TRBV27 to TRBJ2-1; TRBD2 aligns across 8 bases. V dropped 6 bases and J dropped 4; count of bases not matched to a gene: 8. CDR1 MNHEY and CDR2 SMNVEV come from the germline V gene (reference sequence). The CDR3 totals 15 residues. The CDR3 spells CASSLLSGGYNEQFF. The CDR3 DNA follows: TGTGCCAGCAGCCTTTTAAGCGGGGGATACAATGAGCAGTTCTTC.

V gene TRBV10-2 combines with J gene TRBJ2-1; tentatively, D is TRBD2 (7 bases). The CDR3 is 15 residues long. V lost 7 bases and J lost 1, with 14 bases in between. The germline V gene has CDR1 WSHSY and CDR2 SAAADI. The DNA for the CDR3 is TGCGCCAGCAAATTGAGCGGGACATCCTACAATGAGCAGTTCTTC. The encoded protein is CASKLSGTSYNEQFF.